The 17 T cell receptor beta chains below all came from one sample that was sequenced in a study of T cells in localized non-small cell lung cancer. Data came from immunoSEQ multiplex PCR; TCRdb stores just in-frame clones and leaves some out. The sample shows tens of thousands of clones, around 83% of them seen only once. The sample was PBMCs, taken before any cancer treatment. These receptors all stem from a man aged 35-69 years with stage II lung adenocarcinoma.

The V and J genes are TRBV6-1 and TRBJ2-7; possibly TRBD1 for D (5 bases). CDR3 size: 14 residues. Germline values: CDR1 MNHNS, CDR2 SASEGT. Trimming took off 0 bases at V and 4 bases at J, with 10 bases between the two ends. In DNA, the CDR3 is TGTGCCAGCAGTGAAGCAGGCAGGGTTTACGAGCAGTACTTC. Its protein product is CASSEAGRVYEQYF.

The chain links TRBV7-2 to TRBJ1-3; TRBD1 aligns across 8 bases. Germline V gene lookup returns CDR1 SGHTA and CDR2 FQGNSA. This CDR3 comprises 17 residues. The trim removed 4 bases at V and 4 bases at J, leaving 12 bases unmatched. In DNA, the CDR3 is TGTGCCAGCAGCTCGATATCGCAGGGGGCCTCAGGAAACACCATATATTTT. As protein: CASSSISQGASGNTIYF.

V and J are TRBV28 and TRBJ2-3; the match to TRBD1 covers 10 bases. Germline lookup yields CDR1 MDHEN and CDR2 SYDVKM. V shed 3 bases, J shed 4 bases, and the junction held 7 bases outside the gene matches. The CDR3 loop spans 16 amino acids. CDR3 coding DNA: TGTGCCAGCAGTTTGAGCGGACAGGGGGTAGCAGATACGCAGTATTTT. It yields the protein CASSLSGQGVADTQYF.

The J gene is TRBJ2-5, the V gene TRBV2, with D tentatively TRBD2 (5 bases). Germline V gives CDR1 SNHLY, CDR2 FYNNEI. V was cut by 8 bases and J by 1 base, with 14 bases left in between. The length of the CDR3 is 14 residues. CDR3 coding DNA: TGTGCCAGCGGTCCCCGAGGGCCCCAAGAGACCCAGTACTTC. Encoded protein: CASGPRGPQETQYF.

The CDR3 protein is CASSLYDEQFF. CDR3 nucleotide sequence: TGTGCCAGCAGCTTATACGATGAGCAGTTCTTC. This chain uses TRBV7-2 with TRBJ2-1; D not certain. Germline assignment: CDR1 SGHTA and CDR2 FQGNSA. The ends were cut back, 2 bases at V and 8 bases at J, with 4 bases in the middle. The CDR3 is 11 residues long.

The chain uses TRBV4-1 and TRBJ1-1; D is possibly TRBD1 (6 bases). CDR3 length: 14 residues. CDR1 is MGHRA and CDR2 is YSYEKL in the germline V gene. Trimming took 0 bases from V and 5 from J, leaving 10 bases between them. CDR3 DNA: TGCGCCAGCAGCCAAGAACAGGGTCGAACTGAAGCTTTCTTT. The encoded protein is CASSQEQGRTEAFF.

The chain is built from TRBV5-6 and TRBJ1-1; a weak D match, TRBD1 (5 bases). The CDR3 is 12 amino acids. V was trimmed by 0 bases and J by 7 bases, leaving 7 bases between them. CDR1 is SGHDT and CDR2 is YYEEEE in the germline V gene. The chain's CDR3 is CASSLGQIEAFF. Here the CDR3 DNA reads TGTGCCAGCAGCTTGGGACAGATTGAAGCTTTCTTT.

The gene calls are TRBV11-2 and TRBJ2-5; D ambiguous. Trimming pared 1 base from V and 4 bases from J, leaving 10 bases between. In germline, CDR1 is SGHAT, CDR2 FQNNGV. The CDR3 totals 14 residues. The CDR3: CASSLGGIGETQYF. In DNA form, the CDR3 reads TGTGCCAGCAGCTTAGGTGGAATTGGAGAGACCCAGTACTTC.

This clone appeared a few times. This CDR3 is CASSYSPDRKETQYF. The CDR3 DNA reads as TGTGCCAGCAGTTACTCCCCGGACAGAAAAGAGACCCAGTACTTC. The rearrangement uses TRBV6-5 and TRBJ2-5; weak D call: TRBD1 (6 bases). Germline V gene lookup returns CDR1 MNHEY and CDR2 SVGAGI. Trimming removed 0 bases from V and 3 bases from J, with 11 bases in between. The CDR3 runs to 15 residues.

The CDR3: CASSFGISGNTIYF. The CDR3 nucleotides read TGTGCCAGCAGCTTTGGGATTTCTGGAAACACCATATATTTT. The V gene is TRBV5-6, the J gene TRBJ1-3; no firm D call. CDR3 size: 14 residues. Germline V gene data show CDR1 as SGHDT and CDR2 as YYEEEE. Trimming removed 2 bases from V and 1 base from J, with 7 bases in between.

This chain joins TRBV5-6 and TRBJ1-2; weak D call: TRBD1 (5 bases). The CDR3 extends over 14 amino acids. Germline V gives CDR1 SGHDT, CDR2 YYEEEE. Between the trimmed V and J ends, which lost 4 bases and 6 bases, there was a span of 16 bases. CDR3 DNA: TGTGCCAGCAGCCCGGACAAAAGTTACGATGGCTACACCTTC. Its protein product is CASSPDKSYDGYTF.

This chain connects TRBV14 to TRBJ1-2; 7 bases are a match to TRBD1. The CDR3 covers 13 residues. The germline CDR1 and CDR2 sequences are SGHDN and FVKESK. Trimming took 6 bases from V and 5 from J; bases not matched to a gene: 6. Written as DNA, the CDR3 is TGTGCCAGCAGACACCGGGACAGTTATGGCTACACCTTC. Translating gives CASRHRDSYGYTF.

A single count supports this clone. This sequence joins TRBV7-2 and TRBJ1-2, with D unclear. The V end was cut by 1 base, the J end by 2 bases, with 8 bases between. Germline V gives CDR1 SGHTA, CDR2 FQGNSA. The CDR3 totals 14 residues. Written as DNA, the CDR3 is TGTGCCAGCAGCTTAGAAGTCACCAACTATGGCTACACCTTC. Protein sequence: CASSLEVTNYGYTF.

The chain is built from TRBV5-6 and TRBJ2-3; the D call may be TRBD1 or TRBD2 (5 bases each). CDR1 is SGHDT, CDR2 YYEEEE, per germline. Trimming took off 1 base at V and 4 bases at J, with 16 bases between the two ends. The CDR3 loop spans 16 amino acids. CDR3 residues: CASSLRPSGLSDTQYF. The CDR3, as DNA: TGTGCCAGCAGCTTGAGGCCGTCGGGGCTGTCAGATACGCAGTATTTT.

This clone has more than one count but fewer than ten. The genes are TRBV14 and TRBJ1-1; no reliable D call. This CDR3 is built from 13 residues. Germline V gene lookup returns CDR1 SGHDN and CDR2 FVKESK. V gave up 3 bases and J gave up 0 bases, with 5 bases separating them. CDR3 sequence (DNA): TGTGCCAGCAGCCATGGGGTGAACACTGAAGCTTTCTTT. This translates into CASSHGVNTEAFF.

The CDR3 region has the DNA TGTGCCAGCTCCCTCCGGGCCGTTGTCGAGCAGTACGTC. It is translated as CASSLRAVVEQYV. The chain is built from TRBV6-1 and TRBJ2-7; the D is unclear. This CDR3 region has 13 residues. Germline lookup yields CDR1 MNHNS and CDR2 SASEGT. Trimming took off 8 bases at V and 6 bases at J, with 17 bases between the two ends.

The genes are TRBV19 and TRBJ1-5, with a tentative D call TRBD1 (6 bases). Deletions cut 7 bases from V and 0 bases from J, with 13 bases between. Germline V gene sequence: CDR1 LNHDA, CDR2 SQIVND (reference sequence). The CDR3 has 15 amino acids. As DNA, the CDR3 is TGTGCCAGTAACCAGGGACACAATAGCAATCAGCCCCAGCATTTT. As protein: CASNQGHNSNQPQHF.